A single sample gave rise to the 32 T cell receptor beta chains below, sequenced in a study of blood T cells in healthy people across ages. Through a sample-barcoded 5' primer and a J-beta primer mix, a second PCR was run for roughly 6 to 12 cycles. In TCRdb, the 5' RACE reads were re-called with MiXCR into one record per CDR3 protein. The top ten hold 6.5% to 8.5% of the sample, which has 1.5 million to 2 million distinct CDR3 sequences, 28% seen once. Input material: blood. These receptors all stem from a woman in her 30s in good health.

This clonotype was detected many times. At one end, the junction sequence differs from germline, possibly due to a read error. The V gene is TRBV20-1, the J gene TRBJ2-1; D remains ambiguous. Germline assignment: CDR1 DFQATT and CDR2 SNEGSKA (reference sequence). This CDR3 is built from 12 residues. The chain's CDR3 is CSAGERDNEQFF. Written as DNA, the CDR3 is TGCAGTGCTGGAGAACGGGACAATGAGCAGTTCTTC.

This clonotype was detected only a few times. The gene calls are TRBV20-1 and TRBJ2-6; TRBD1 might be the D (6 bases). Germline assignment: CDR1 DFQATT and CDR2 SNEGSKA (reference sequence). Trimming shortened V by 5 bases and J by 0 bases, and 14 bases separated the two germline ends. The CDR3 sequence is 16 residues long. The CDR3 sequence is CSAPTGAYSGANVLTF. In DNA, the CDR3 is TGCAGTGCTCCGACAGGTGCTTACTCTGGGGCCAACGTCCTGACTTTC.

This clonotype showed up just a few times. The chain links TRBV25-1 to TRBJ2-1, with D possibly being TRBD1 or TRBD2 (5 bases each). Germline CDR1 is MGHDK and CDR2 is SYGVNS. This CDR3 contains 11 residues. Trimming removed 3 bases at V and 10 bases at J, with 7 bases between. The CDR3 loop is CASSEGEEQFF. As DNA, the CDR3 is TGTGCCAGCAGTGAGGGGGAAGAGCAGTTCTTC.

The gene calls are TRBV5-1 and TRBJ1-2; 12 bases are shared with TRBD1. From germline, CDR1 is SGHRS and CDR2 YFSETQ. The CDR3 totals 17 residues. V shed 4 bases and J 4 bases; nucleotides not matched to a gene: 11. As DNA, the CDR3 is TGCGCCAGCAGCAGCCTTTCGGGACAGGGGGCCAGCTATGGCTACACCTTC. Residues: CASSSLSGQGASYGYTF.

This clonotype was observed a few times. The rearrangement uses TRBV20-1 and TRBJ2-3, with TRBD2 matching 8 bases. Trimming took 3 bases from V and 2 from J; bases not matched to a gene: 16. This CDR3 comprises 18 residues. Germline V lookup: CDR1 DFQATT, CDR2 SNEGSKA (reference sequence). The CDR3 DNA sequence: TGCAGTGCTAGCCCCGGGAGGGGAAGCGGAAGACTCACAGATACGCAGTATTTT. Amino acid sequence: CSASPGRGSGRLTDTQYF.

The genes are TRBV2 and TRBJ2-5; 10 nucleotides agree with TRBD2. The CDR3 is 14 amino acids. CDR1 is SNHLY and CDR2 is FYNNEI in the germline V gene. V lost 8 bases, J lost 5 bases, and 8 bases stayed unmatched. The DNA for the CDR3 is TGTGCCAGCTCGGGTAGCGGGGGGCTGGAGACCCAGTACTTC. This codes for CASSGSGGLETQYF. Filled out from reference TRBV2 and TRBJ2-5, the complete variable domain reads EPEVTQTPSHQVTQMGQEVILRCVPISNHLYFYWYRQILGQKVEFLVSFYNNEISEKSEIFDDQFSVERPDGSNFTLKIRSTKLEDSAMYFCASSGSGGLETQYFGPGTRLLVL.

This sequence joins TRBV20-1 and TRBJ1-2, with a weak D call TRBD1 (5 bases). Per germline, CDR1 DFQATT and CDR2 SNEGSKA (reference sequence). V lost 3 bases, J lost 7 bases, and 12 bases lay in between. CDR3 size: 12 residues. CDR3: CSASPGGVGYTF. The CDR3 bases are TGCAGTGCTAGCCCCGGGGGTGTTGGCTACACCTTC.

V is TRBV27 and J is TRBJ1-4; no clear D. The CDR3 is made up of 10 amino acids. V was trimmed by 8 bases and J by 6 bases, leaving 4 bases between them. CDR1 is MNHEY and CDR2 is SMNVEV in the germline V gene (reference sequence). CDR3 protein: CASPYEKLFF. The CDR3 DNA sequence: TGTGCCAGCCCCTATGAAAAACTGTTTTTT.

This clonotype appeared once. This chain connects TRBV29-1 to TRBJ2-3; 8 bases fit TRBD2. The CDR3 consists of 14 residues. Germline CDR1 is SQVTM and CDR2 is ANQGSEA. V trimming: 6 bases; J trimming: 0 bases; junction bases outside the gene matches: 5. DNA for the CDR3: TGCAGCGTCAGGACTAGCCTCAGCACAGATACGCAGTATTTT. Translated, it gives CSVRTSLSTDTQYF.

This clonotype was seen once. The chain couples TRBV5-1 to TRBJ2-5; TRBD2 matches 10 bases. With 2 bases clipped from V and 1 base from J, the junction kept 5 bases outside the gene matches. Germline CDR1 is SGHRS and CDR2 is YFSETQ. This CDR3 is built from 16 residues. The CDR3 region has the DNA TGCGCCAGCAGCTTTCCTAGCGGGAGCCTCCAAGAGACCCAGTACTTC. It yields the protein CASSFPSGSLQETQYF.

This clonotype was seen only a few times. This chain uses TRBV29-1 with TRBJ2-1; the D gene is possibly TRBD2 (5 bases). Germline assignment: CDR1 SQVTM and CDR2 ANQGSEA. The CDR3 spans 14 residues. Trimming took off 2 bases at V and 6 bases at J, with 14 bases between the two ends. CDR3 DNA sequence: TGCAGCGTTGAATCTAGCCCTACCGCCAATGAGCAGTTCTTC. Amino acid sequence: CSVESSPTANEQFF.

The J gene is TRBJ2-5, the V gene TRBV20-1, with 10 bases aligning to TRBD2. The CDR3 sequence is 17 residues long. Germline assignment: CDR1 DFQATT and CDR2 SNEGSKA (reference sequence). Trimming removed 4 bases from V and 1 base from J; junction bases left unmatched: 12. CDR3 loop: CSATSGGAGGPQETQYF. As DNA, the CDR3 is TGCAGTGCTACCAGCGGGGGGGCGGGTGGCCCCCAAGAGACCCAGTACTTC.

V is TRBV7-9 and J is TRBJ1-5; D call uncertain. CDR1 and CDR2 from the germline V gene are SEHNR and FQNEAQ (reference sequence). V gave up 2 bases and J gave up 0 bases, with 8 bases separating them. This CDR3 region has 15 residues. The CDR3 protein is CASSLNEYSNQPQHF. DNA of the CDR3: TGTGCCAGCAGCTTAAATGAATATAGCAATCAGCCCCAGCATTTT.

The rearrangement joins TRBV20-1 to TRBJ2-3, with TRBD1 identical over 9 bases. This CDR3 is built from 14 residues. V trimming: 6 bases; J trimming: 4 bases; junction bases outside the gene matches: 8. Germline CDR1 DFQATT, CDR2 SNEGSKA (reference sequence). The CDR3 spells CSACRDRVADTQYF. CDR3 nucleotide sequence: TGCAGTGCCTGCCGGGACAGGGTGGCAGATACGCAGTATTTT.

This chain links TRBV27 with TRBJ2-7, with unresolved D. V was trimmed by 5 bases and J by 1 base, leaving 15 bases between them. CDR3 length: 15 residues. From germline, CDR1 is MNHEY and CDR2 SMNVEV (reference sequence). The CDR3 sequence: CASSEKFQGSYEQYF. CDR3 in DNA: TGTGCCAGCAGTGAAAAATTTCAAGGATCCTACGAGCAGTACTTC.

The rearrangement links TRBV6-2 or TRBV6-3 to TRBJ1-1; weak D call: TRBD1 (6 bases). Trimming pared 5 bases from V and 4 bases from J, leaving 17 bases between. CDR1 is MNHEY, CDR2 SVGEGT, per germline. The CDR3 is 15 amino acids. CDR3 protein: CASSTRRGAGTEAFF. The CDR3 nucleotides read TGTGCCAGCAGTACTCGGCGGGGGGCAGGCACTGAAGCTTTCTTT.

The V gene is TRBV6-1, the J gene TRBJ2-1; TRBD2 might be the D (6 bases). The CDR3 is made up of 13 amino acids. V was pared by 7 bases and J by 4 bases, with 11 bases between. Germline V lookup: CDR1 MNHNS, CDR2 SASEGT. The CDR3 coding sequence is TGTGCCAGCATCCCTAGCGAGTACAATGAGCAGTTCTTC. Translated: CASIPSEYNEQFF.

The chain is built from TRBV20-1 and TRBJ2-1, with D maybe TRBD2 (5 bases). V lost 2 bases, J lost 4 bases, and 12 bases lay in between. The CDR3 has 14 residues. Germline loops: CDR1 DFQATT, CDR2 SNEGSKA (reference sequence). The CDR3 DNA reads as TGCAGTGCTAGACCCGAGGGAGCTTACAATGAGCAGTTCTTC. Its protein product is CSARPEGAYNEQFF.

The chain recombines TRBV5-1 with TRBJ1-2, with a weak D call TRBD1 (6 bases). This CDR3 has 12 amino acids. The germline gives CDR1 SGHRS, CDR2 YFSETQ. The V end was cut by 5 bases, the J end by 7 bases, with 12 bases between. CDR3 amino acids: CASSGRGCGYTF. DNA for the CDR3: TGCGCCAGCAGTGGCAGGGGCTGTGGCTACACCTTC.

This clonotype has a handful of counts. The chain combines TRBV15 with TRBJ2-7, with D perhaps TRBD1 (5 bases). Germline-derived CDR1 and CDR2 are LNHNV and YYDKDF (reference sequence). This CDR3 region has 15 residues. V dropped 1 base and J dropped 2 bases, with 12 bases sitting between them. As DNA, the CDR3 is TGTGCCACCAGCAGAGTCCCAGGGCTTGCCTACGAGCAGTACTTC. Encoded protein: CATSRVPGLAYEQYF.

The J gene is TRBJ2-7, the V gene TRBV29-1; 10 bases fit TRBD1. Germline-derived CDR1 and CDR2 are SQVTM and ANQGSEA. Losses at the gene ends were 6 bases for V and 5 bases for J; bases not matched to a gene: 7. There are 13 residues in the CDR3. The CDR3 sequence is CSVTGTGVDEQYF. Written as DNA, the CDR3 is TGCAGCGTAACCGGGACAGGGGTGGACGAGCAGTACTTC.

Remarks on this clonotype: A much larger clone differs from this one at a single base, so this may be a read error. The chain is built from TRBV12-3 or TRBV12-4 and TRBJ2-7; 15 bases fit TRBD2. CDR3 length: 15 residues. The CDR3 loop is CVSSQGTSGRNEQYF. Here the CDR3 DNA reads TGTGTCAGCAGTCAAGGGACTAGCGGGAGGAACGAGCAGTACTTC.

The chain has TRBV5-1 and TRBJ2-3, with a weak D call TRBD1 (6 bases). Per the germline V gene, CDR1 is SGHRS and CDR2 is YFSETQ. The V end lost 1 base, the J end lost 0 bases, and 12 bases lay between the germline ends. The CDR3 spans 16 residues. CDR3 nucleotide sequence: TGCGCCAGCAGCTTGTGGCAGGGGCCGAGCACAGATACGCAGTATTTT. Amino acid sequence: CASSLWQGPSTDTQYF. The full variable domain, rest sourced from reference TRBV5-1 and TRBJ2-3, is KAGVTQTPRYLIKTRGQQVTLSCSPISGHRSVSWYQQTPGQGLQFLFEYFSETQRNKGNFPGRFSGRQFSNSRSEMNVSTLELGDSALYLCASSLWQGPSTDTQYFGPGTRLTVL.

This clonotype turned up a few times. The rearrangement links TRBV3-1 to TRBJ2-1; 7 bases map to TRBD1. With 0 bases clipped from V and 2 bases from J, the junction kept 4 bases outside the gene matches. Germline CDR1 LGHDT, CDR2 YNNKEL (reference sequence). The CDR3 has 16 residues. CDR3 residues: CASSQETGSAYNEQFF. CDR3 bases: TGTGCCAGCAGCCAAGAGACAGGGTCGGCCTACAATGAGCAGTTCTTC.

This chain joins TRBV20-1 and TRBJ2-7; 10 nucleotides agree with TRBD2. Per germline, CDR1 DFQATT and CDR2 SNEGSKA (reference sequence). This CDR3 is built from 17 residues. The ends lost 2 bases at V and 3 bases at J; junction bases unmatched: 13. Here the CDR3 reads CSARTPLAGAGGYEQYF. The CDR3 DNA reads as TGCAGTGCTAGAACGCCCCTAGCGGGAGCCGGGGGCTACGAGCAGTACTTC.

Remarks on this clonotype: This may be a read error: a much more frequent sequence differs by one nucleotide. The rearrangement uses TRBV20-1 and TRBJ2-3; weak D call: TRBD2 (7 bases). From germline, CDR1 is DFQATT and CDR2 SNEGSKA (reference sequence). The CDR3 spans 16 residues. V was cut by 6 bases and J by 0 bases, with 19 bases left in between. This CDR3 is CSALGGGEGSTDTQYF. The CDR3 coding sequence is TGCAGTGCACTGGGGGGCGGGGAGGGGAGCACAGATACGCAGTATTTT.

This clonotype has just a few counts. The chain recombines TRBV5-5 with TRBJ2-3; perhaps TRBD2 as D (6 bases). From germline, CDR1 is SGHKS and CDR2 YYEKEE (reference sequence). This CDR3 spans 14 amino acids. Trimming removed 4 bases at V and 7 bases at J, with 16 bases between. CDR3: CASSPGTSQHTQYF. The DNA for the CDR3 is TGTGCCAGCAGCCCTGGGACTTCCCAACATACGCAGTATTTT. The entire variable domain, with the rest obtained from reference TRBV5-5 and TRBJ2-3, is as follows: DAGVTQSPTHLIKTRGQQVTLRCSPISGHKSVSWYQQVLGQGPQFIFQYYEKEERGRGNFPDRFSARQFPNYSSELNVNALLLGDSALYLCASSPGTSQHTQYFGPGTRLTVL.

This clonotype has a handful of counts. The J gene is TRBJ1-5, the V gene TRBV19; 8 bases are a match to TRBD1. Germline V gene sequence: CDR1 LNHDA, CDR2 SQIVND (reference sequence). After removal of 5 bases from V and 5 bases from J, the junction contained 8 bases not matched to a gene. The CDR3 consists of 15 residues. The DNA of the CDR3 is TGTGCCAGTAGTGGGGGACAGGTGAAATATCAGCCCCAGCATTTT. Translated, it gives CASSGGQVKYQPQHF.

This clonotype was found once. The chain uses TRBV7-8 and TRBJ2-1; maybe TRBD1 (6 bases). Germline CDR1 is SGHVS and CDR2 is FQNEAQ. This CDR3 is built from 16 residues. Trimming removed 5 bases at V and 12 bases at J, with 26 bases between. The CDR3 DNA reads as TGTGCCAGCAGCCTAAATAGGACCCACAGGGTGTATGGGCAGTTCTTC. Translation: CASSLNRTHRVYGQFF.

To note about this clonotype: At one of its ends the junction is not consistent with the germline gene, which may arise from a read error. The chain uses TRBV5-1 and TRBJ2-6; a possible D gene is TRBD2 (6 bases). Germline V gene data show CDR1 as SGHRS and CDR2 as YFSETQ. The CDR3 length is 13 residues. The chain's CDR3 is CASSLGGADVLTF. The CDR3 DNA reads as TGCGCCAGCAGCTTGGGCGGGGCCGACGTCCTGACTTTC. The full variable domain, in which reference TRBV5-1 and TRBJ2-6 provide the parts outside the CDR3, is KAGVTQTPRYLIKTRGQQVTLSCSPISGHRSVSWYQQTPGQGLQFLFEYFSETQRNKGNFPGRFSGRQFSNSRSEMNVSTLELGDSALYLCASSLGGADVLTFGAGSRLTVL.

This clonotype showed up many times. The chain carries TRBV6-2 or TRBV6-3 and TRBJ2-7; no definite D call. There are 12 residues in the CDR3. Deletions cut 5 bases from V and 3 bases from J, with 8 bases between. Germline CDR1 and CDR2: MNHEY and SVGEGT. In DNA, the CDR3 is TGTGCCAGCAGTAAAAGGATCTACGAGCAGTACTTC. Residues: CASSKRIYEQYF.

The genes are TRBV12-3 or TRBV12-4 and TRBJ1-1; possibly TRBD1 for D (6 bases). CDR3 length: 12 amino acids. Trimming pared 6 bases from V and 7 bases from J, leaving 12 bases between. The CDR3 coding sequence is TGTGCCAGCAGAGCGGGACACCTTGAAGCTTTCTTT. Translating it yields CASRAGHLEAFF.